Listed below are T cell receptor beta chains from one sample, sequenced in a study of cytomegalovirus exposure and HLA in healthy donors. Sequencing was performed with immunoSEQ multiplex PCR; in TCRdb, only in-frame clones are kept and a portion is missing. The profile covers under 300,000 clones, with approximately 86% appearing a single time and more than 0.8% taken by the ten largest. Sequencing was performed on PBMCs. The receptors here all came from a woman under 30 in good health and CMV-seronegative. The CDR3 runs from the conserved cysteine through the conserved F or W. D genes are given only for firm matches. Not every row has a clone size; where given, it reads once, few, many or a size class.

D gene: -
V gene: TRBV5-6
J gene: TRBJ2-5
clone size: -
CDR3 protein: CASSLALSRSWETQYF
CDR3 DNA: TGTGCCAGCAGCTTGGCTCTATCTCGGTCCTGGGAGACCCAGTACTTC

D gene: -
V gene: TRBV11-3
J gene: TRBJ2-5
clone size: -
CDR3 protein: CASSPSGGAETQYF
CDR3 DNA: TGTGCCAGCAGCCCTAGTGGGGGGGCAGAGACCCAGTACTTC

D gene: -
V gene: TRBV14
J gene: TRBJ1-4
clone size: -
CDR3 protein: CASSQYRTATNEKLFF
CDR3 DNA: TGTGCCAGCAGCCAATACCGGACAGCAACTAATGAAAAACTGTTTTTT

D gene: TRBD2
V gene: TRBV29-1
J gene: TRBJ2-7
clone size: -
CDR3 protein: CSVFGGGVAEQYF
CDR3 DNA: TGCAGCGTCTTTGGGGGAGGGGTTGCCGAGCAGTACTTC

D gene: -
V gene: TRBV5-6
J gene: TRBJ2-7
clone size: -
CDR3 protein: CASSFFGQSPGREQYF
CDR3 DNA: TGTGCCAGCAGCTTTTTCGGACAGTCCCCGGGCAGGGAGCAGTACTTC

D gene: TRBD1
V gene: TRBV19
J gene: TRBJ1-5
clone size: -
CDR3 protein: CASAPTGQATPGSPQHF
CDR3 DNA: TGTGCCAGTGCTCCGACCGGACAGGCTACCCCCGGTTCGCCCCAGCATTTT

D gene: TRBD2
V gene: TRBV30
J gene: TRBJ2-2
clone size: -
CDR3 protein: CAWSRTSGMFTGELFF
CDR3 DNA: TGTGCCTGGAGTAGAACTAGCGGAATGTTCACCGGGGAGCTGTTTTTT

D gene: -
V gene: TRBV7-2
J gene: TRBJ1-6
clone size: -
CDR3 protein: CASSLLGRDSPLHF
CDR3 DNA: TGTGCCAGCAGCTTACTAGGGAGGGATTCACCCCTCCACTTT

D gene: TRBD1
V gene: TRBV5-1
J gene: TRBJ1-2
clone size: -
CDR3 protein: CASRMGQDGSSNYGYTF
CDR3 DNA: TGCGCCAGCAGGATGGGACAGGACGGAAGCTCTAACTATGGCTACACCTTC

D gene: -
V gene: TRBV4-3
J gene: TRBJ1-4
clone size: -
CDR3 protein: CASSQAREATNEKLFF
CDR3 DNA: TGCGCCAGCAGCCAAGCGCGGGAGGCGACTAATGAAAAACTGTTTTTT

D gene: -
V gene: TRBV6-5
J gene: TRBJ2-7
clone size: -
CDR3 protein: CASSYSNRAGYEQYF
CDR3 DNA: TGTGCCAGCAGTTACTCGAACAGGGCTGGCTACGAGCAGTACTTC

D gene: TRBD1
V gene: TRBV19
J gene: TRBJ2-3
clone size: -
CDR3 protein: CASMRQGPDTQYF
CDR3 DNA: TGTGCCAGTATGAGACAGGGACCAGATACGCAGTATTTT

D gene: TRBD2
V gene: TRBV5-6
J gene: TRBJ2-1
clone size: -
CDR3 protein: CASSLIYGLAEEQFF
CDR3 DNA: TGTGCCAGCAGCTTGATTTACGGACTAGCGGAAGAGCAGTTCTTC

D gene: -
V gene: TRBV5-1
J gene: TRBJ2-3
clone size: once
CDR3 protein: CASSLEAASDTQYF
CDR3 DNA: TGCGCCAGCAGCTTGGAAGCGGCCTCAGATACGCAGTATTTT

D gene: TRBD1
V gene: TRBV29-1
J gene: TRBJ2-3
clone size: -
CDR3 protein: CSGLRQGADTQYF
CDR3 DNA: TGCAGCGGGTTACGACAGGGCGCAGATACGCAGTATTTT

D gene: TRBD2
V gene: TRBV11-3
J gene: TRBJ2-1
clone size: -
CDR3 protein: CASSLDLAGGPNEQFF
CDR3 DNA: TGTGCCAGCAGCTTAGATCTAGCGGGAGGGCCCAATGAGCAGTTCTTC

D gene: -
V gene: TRBV5-1
J gene: TRBJ1-2
clone size: -
CDR3 protein: CASSGDNYGYTF
CDR3 DNA: TGCGCCAGCAGCGGAGATAACTATGGCTACACCTTC

D gene: -
V gene: TRBV6-1
J gene: TRBJ2-1
clone size: -
CDR3 protein: CASSEWGQGEQFF
CDR3 DNA: TGTGCCAGCAGTGAGTGGGGCCAGGGTGAGCAGTTCTTC

D gene: TRBD1
V gene: TRBV9
J gene: TRBJ2-2
clone size: -
CDR3 protein: CASSVVDRATDGELFF
CDR3 DNA: TGTGCCAGCAGCGTAGTGGACAGGGCGACGGACGGGGAGCTGTTTTTT

D gene: -
V gene: TRBV4-1
J gene: TRBJ1-3
clone size: -
CDR3 protein: CASSQLSSKGNTIYF
CDR3 DNA: TGCGCCAGCAGCCAACTATCAAGTAAGGGAAACACCATATATTTT

D gene: TRBD2
V gene: TRBV9
J gene: TRBJ2-7
clone size: once
CDR3 protein: CASSASGMSSYEQYF
CDR3 DNA: TGTGCCAGCAGTGCTAGCGGGATGAGCTCCTACGAGCAGTACTTC

D gene: -
V gene: TRBV9
J gene: TRBJ2-5
clone size: -
CDR3 protein: CASSVGRRGTQYF
CDR3 DNA: TGTGCCAGCAGCGTGGGCCGTCGGGGGACCCAGTACTTC

D gene: TRBD1
V gene: TRBV6-6
J gene: TRBJ2-7
clone size: -
CDR3 protein: CASSLQGARDYEQYF
CDR3 DNA: TGTGCCAGCAGCCTACAGGGGGCTAGGGACTACGAGCAGTACTTC

D gene: -
V gene: TRBV4-1
J gene: TRBJ1-5
clone size: -
CDR3 protein: CASSQDRTVGQPQHF
CDR3 DNA: TGCGCCAGCAGCCAAGATAGGACAGTCGGTCAGCCCCAGCATTTT

D gene: -
V gene: TRBV5-1
J gene: TRBJ1-3
clone size: -
CDR3 protein: CASSFEGNTIYF
CDR3 DNA: TGCGCCAGCAGCTTTGAGGGAAACACCATATATTTT

D gene: -
V gene: TRBV5-1
J gene: TRBJ2-5
clone size: -
CDR3 protein: CASSPNRQDEETQYF
CDR3 DNA: TGCGCCAGCAGCCCCAATCGACAGGATGAAGAGACCCAGTACTTC

D gene: -
V gene: TRBV5-5
J gene: TRBJ2-7
clone size: few
CDR3 protein: CASSTTGTLAYEQYF
CDR3 DNA: TGTGCCAGCAGCACAACCGGGACTCTGGCCTACGAGCAGTACTTC

D gene: -
V gene: TRBV2
J gene: TRBJ1-1
clone size: -
CDR3 protein: CASGRGYPDPNTEAFF
CDR3 DNA: TGTGCCAGCGGAAGGGGTTATCCTGACCCGAACACTGAAGCTTTCTTT

D gene: TRBD1
V gene: TRBV9
J gene: TRBJ2-7
clone size: -
CDR3 protein: CASSVAGQGDYEQYF
CDR3 DNA: TGTGCCAGCAGCGTAGCCGGACAGGGGGACTACGAGCAGTACTTC

D gene: -
V gene: TRBV2
J gene: TRBJ2-7
clone size: -
CDR3 protein: CASSPNSYEQYF
CDR3 DNA: TGTGCCAGCAGTCCAAACTCCTACGAGCAGTACTTC

D gene: TRBD2
V gene: TRBV4-1
J gene: TRBJ2-5
clone size: -
CDR3 protein: CASSYLAGLETQYF
CDR3 DNA: TGCGCCAGCAGCTATTTAGCGGGTCTGGAGACCCAGTACTTC

D gene: -
V gene: TRBV7-2
J gene: TRBJ1-5
clone size: -
CDR3 protein: CASSATGRTWPQHF
CDR3 DNA: TGTGCCAGCAGCGCAACAGGGCGTACATGGCCCCAGCATTTT

D gene: -
V gene: TRBV6-1
J gene: TRBJ1-2
clone size: few
CDR3 protein: CASSFSPNYGYTF
CDR3 DNA: TGTGCCAGCAGCTTCAGTCCTAACTATGGCTACACCTTC

D gene: -
V gene: TRBV18
J gene: TRBJ1-1
clone size: -
CDR3 protein: CASSPTRGTNTEAFF
CDR3 DNA: TGTGCCAGCTCACCAACGAGGGGGACAAACACTGAAGCTTTCTTT

D gene: -
V gene: TRBV5-1
J gene: TRBJ2-2
clone size: -
CDR3 protein: CASSFYGSGTGELFF
CDR3 DNA: TGCGCCAGCAGCTTTTACGGCAGCGGGACCGGGGAGCTGTTTTTT

D gene: TRBD2
V gene: TRBV2
J gene: TRBJ2-2
clone size: -
CDR3 protein: CASSEELAGVAGELFF
CDR3 DNA: TGTGCCAGCAGTGAGGAACTAGCGGGGGTGGCCGGGGAGCTGTTTTTT

D gene: -
V gene: TRBV5-6
J gene: TRBJ1-4
clone size: -
CDR3 protein: CASSPLVARFKKLFF
CDR3 DNA: TGTGCCAGCAGCCCCCTAGTTGCCCGATTTAAAAAACTGTTTTTT

D gene: TRBD1
V gene: TRBV7-6
J gene: TRBJ1-2
clone size: -
CDR3 protein: CASSSPGQQTYGYTF
CDR3 DNA: TGTGCCAGCAGCTCGCCGGGACAGCAGACCTATGGCTACACCTTC

D gene: -
V gene: TRBV5-1
J gene: TRBJ1-5
clone size: -
CDR3 protein: CASSEQGGINQPQHF
CDR3 DNA: TGCGCCAGCAGCGAACAAGGGGGTATCAATCAGCCCCAGCATTTT

D gene: -
V gene: TRBV18
J gene: TRBJ1-2
clone size: -
CDR3 protein: CASSPTHDTNYGYTF
CDR3 DNA: TGTGCCAGCTCACCGACACATGATACGAACTATGGCTACACCTTC

D gene: -
V gene: TRBV30
J gene: TRBJ2-7
clone size: once
CDR3 protein: CAWKRAPNEQYF
CDR3 DNA: TGTGCTTGGAAGAGGGCCCCGAACGAGCAGTACTTC

D gene: -
V gene: TRBV5-1
J gene: TRBJ2-3
clone size: -
CDR3 protein: CASSLGQTSTDTQYF
CDR3 DNA: TGCGCCAGCAGCTTGGGACAGACTAGCACAGATACGCAGTATTTT

D gene: TRBD2
V gene: TRBV7-8
J gene: TRBJ2-5
clone size: -
CDR3 protein: CASSDGRGETQYF
CDR3 DNA: TGTGCCAGCAGCGACGGGAGGGGAGAGACCCAGTACTTC

D gene: -
V gene: TRBV7-8
J gene: TRBJ2-7
clone size: -
CDR3 protein: CASSLGVSGYEQYF
CDR3 DNA: TGTGCCAGCAGCTTAGGGGTTAGCGGCTACGAGCAGTACTTC

D gene: -
V gene: TRBV30
J gene: TRBJ1-4
clone size: -
CDR3 protein: CAWKGGVYEKLFF
CDR3 DNA: TGTGCCTGGAAAGGGGGGGTTTACGAAAAACTGTTTTTT

D gene: TRBD1
V gene: TRBV7-9
J gene: TRBJ2-7
clone size: once
CDR3 protein: CASSPGVGQGAAFSYEQYF
CDR3 DNA: TGTGCCAGCAGCCCAGGGGTGGGACAGGGGGCCGCCTTCTCCTACGAGCAGTACTTC

D gene: -
V gene: TRBV5-4
J gene: TRBJ1-2
clone size: -
CDR3 protein: CASSLVWDNSGYGYTF
CDR3 DNA: TGTGCCAGCAGCTTGGTTTGGGACAACAGTGGCTATGGCTACACCTTC

D gene: -
V gene: TRBV6-5
J gene: TRBJ2-3
clone size: once
CDR3 protein: CASSYSPGTDTQYF
CDR3 DNA: TGTGCCAGCAGTTACTCCCCGGGTACAGATACGCAGTATTTT

D gene: TRBD2
V gene: TRBV4-1
J gene: TRBJ2-7
clone size: -
CDR3 protein: CASSRGLAGSSGYEQYF
CDR3 DNA: TGCGCCAGCAGCCGGGGACTAGCGGGATCTTCGGGTTACGAGCAGTACTTC

D gene: TRBD2
V gene: TRBV28
J gene: TRBJ2-5
clone size: -
CDR3 protein: CASRSGTTTQYF
CDR3 DNA: TGTGCCAGCAGATCCGGGACTACGACCCAGTACTTC

D gene: -
V gene: TRBV19
J gene: TRBJ1-2
clone size: few
CDR3 protein: CASSNPGGGGYTF
CDR3 DNA: TGTGCCAGTAGTAACCCGGGTGGCGGTGGCTACACCTTC

D gene: -
V gene: TRBV4-3
J gene: TRBJ1-6
clone size: -
CDR3 protein: CASSQGEGEYNSPLHF
CDR3 DNA: TGCGCCAGCAGCCAAGGAGAGGGGGAGTATAATTCACCCCTCCACTTT

D gene: -
V gene: TRBV28
J gene: TRBJ2-3
clone size: few
CDR3 protein: CASSLSGGTDTQYF
CDR3 DNA: TGTGCCAGCAGTTTATCGGGGGGCACAGATACGCAGTATTTT

D gene: -
V gene: TRBV19
J gene: TRBJ2-3
clone size: -
CDR3 protein: CASSYGGTDTQYF
CDR3 DNA: TGTGCCAGTTCCTACGGGGGCACAGATACGCAGTATTTT

D gene: -
V gene: TRBV7-6
J gene: TRBJ2-1
clone size: -
CDR3 protein: CASSFHTRSGGDEQFF
CDR3 DNA: TGTGCCAGCAGCTTTCATACCCGATCGGGTGGCGATGAGCAGTTCTTC

D gene: TRBD2
V gene: TRBV10-1
J gene: TRBJ2-1
clone size: once
CDR3 protein: CASSDPPGSGRAGEQFF
CDR3 DNA: TGCGCCAGCAGTGACCCTCCGGGGAGCGGGAGGGCCGGTGAGCAGTTCTTC

D gene: -
V gene: TRBV4-1
J gene: TRBJ1-2
clone size: -
CDR3 protein: CASSQEEMSPQHYGYTF
CDR3 DNA: TGCGCCAGCAGCCAAGAAGAGATGAGTCCACAGCACTATGGCTACACCTTC

D gene: -
V gene: TRBV9
J gene: TRBJ1-1
clone size: -
CDR3 protein: CASSVISVNTEAFF
CDR3 DNA: TGTGCCAGCAGCGTAATTTCGGTGAACACTGAAGCTTTCTTT

D gene: -
V gene: TRBV15
J gene: TRBJ1-2
clone size: -
CDR3 protein: CATSRDRNDGYTF
CDR3 DNA: TGTGCCACCAGCAGAGATCGTAATGATGGCTACACCTTC